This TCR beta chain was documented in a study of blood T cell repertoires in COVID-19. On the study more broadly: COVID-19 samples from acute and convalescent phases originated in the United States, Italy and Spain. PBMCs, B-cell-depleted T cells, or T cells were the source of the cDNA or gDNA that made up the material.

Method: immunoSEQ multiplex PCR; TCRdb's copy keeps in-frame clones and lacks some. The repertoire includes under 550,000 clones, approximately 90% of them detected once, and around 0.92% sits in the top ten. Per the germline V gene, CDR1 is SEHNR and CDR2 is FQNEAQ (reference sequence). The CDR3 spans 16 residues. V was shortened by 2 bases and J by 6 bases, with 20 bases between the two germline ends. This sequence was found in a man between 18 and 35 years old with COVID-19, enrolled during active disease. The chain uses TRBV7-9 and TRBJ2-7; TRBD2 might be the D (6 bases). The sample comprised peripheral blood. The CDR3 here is CASSLLPAAGLVEQYF. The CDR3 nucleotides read TGTGCCAGCAGCTTACTCCCCGCAGCGGGTCTCGTCGAGCAGTACTTC.